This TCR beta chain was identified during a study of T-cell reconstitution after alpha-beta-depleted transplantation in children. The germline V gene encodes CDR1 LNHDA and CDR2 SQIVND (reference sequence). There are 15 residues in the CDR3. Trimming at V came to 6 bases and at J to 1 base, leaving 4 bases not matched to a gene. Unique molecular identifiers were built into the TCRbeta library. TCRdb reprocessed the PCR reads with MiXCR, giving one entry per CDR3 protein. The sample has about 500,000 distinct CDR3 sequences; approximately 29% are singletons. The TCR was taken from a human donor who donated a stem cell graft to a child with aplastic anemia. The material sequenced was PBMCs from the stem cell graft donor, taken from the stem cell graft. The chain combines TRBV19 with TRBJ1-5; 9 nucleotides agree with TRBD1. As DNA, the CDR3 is TGTGCCAGTAGCTATGACAGGGGGAGCAATCAGCCCCAGCATTTT. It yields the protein CASSYDRGSNQPQHF.